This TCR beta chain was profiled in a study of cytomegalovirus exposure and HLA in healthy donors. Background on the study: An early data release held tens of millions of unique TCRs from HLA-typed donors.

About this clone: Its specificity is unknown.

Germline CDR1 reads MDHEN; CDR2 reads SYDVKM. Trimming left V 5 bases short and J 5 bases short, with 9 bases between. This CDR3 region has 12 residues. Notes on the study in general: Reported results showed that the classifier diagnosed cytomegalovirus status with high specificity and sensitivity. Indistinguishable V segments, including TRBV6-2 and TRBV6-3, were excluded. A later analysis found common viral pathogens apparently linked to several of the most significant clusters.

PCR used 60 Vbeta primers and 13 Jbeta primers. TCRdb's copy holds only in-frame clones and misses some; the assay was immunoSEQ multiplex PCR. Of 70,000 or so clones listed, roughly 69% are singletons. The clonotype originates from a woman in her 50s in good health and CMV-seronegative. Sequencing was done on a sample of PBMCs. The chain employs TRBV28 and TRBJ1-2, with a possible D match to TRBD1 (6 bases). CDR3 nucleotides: TGTGCCAGCAGTCAGGGGTTTTATGGCTACACCTTC. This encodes CASSQGFYGYTF.